This T cell receptor beta chain was identified in a study of breast tumors, draining lymph nodes, adjacent tissues. Axillary draining lymph nodes of breast cancer patients supplied the node samples. TCRdb reanalysed the multiplex PCR reads using MiXCR and keeps one entry per CDR3 protein. Altogether roughly 120,000 distinct CDR3 sequences are present, 20% being singletons, with the ten largest covering over 3%. Overall study findings and caveats: Tumor TCR diversity was below lymph nodes but above nontumor tissue. Luminal-like breast cancer showed significantly greater tumor-nontumor repertoire similarity than basal-like breast cancer did. Tumor T cell lymph node origin was a supported hypothesis, not proven.

Germline V gene data show CDR1 as SGHTA and CDR2 as FQGNSA. The CDR3 is 15 residues long. On this clonotype: Its specificity is not known. One junction end disagrees with the germline gene, perhaps due to a read error.

Sequenced input: axillary lymph node tissue. The source of this sequence is a female donor with breast cancer. Some clones in this sample may be carry-over from other donors' samples. The chain carries TRBV7-2 and TRBJ1-5; 8 bases align to TRBD1. In DNA, the CDR3 is TGTGCCAGCAGCCTAGGACAGGGTAGCAATCAGCTCCAGCATTTT. It yields the protein CASSLGQGSNQLQHF.